The rows below give T cell receptor beta chains drawn from one sample of a study of blood T cell repertoires in COVID-19. Data came from immunoSEQ multiplex PCR; TCRdb stores just in-frame clones and leaves some out. The table records under 200,000 clones, around 83% of them present only once. The specimen was peripheral blood. Receptors were obtained from a woman aged 40 to 50 with acute or convalescent COVID-19. Both conserved end residues are part of each CDR3. The order of the fields is clone size, D gene, V gene, J gene, CDR3 DNA, CDR3 protein. A D gene is named only where the DNA matches it firmly. Clone sizes are given selectively: once, few, many, or a class where the clone is expanded.

abundance: NA; d_gene: TRBD2; v_gene: TRBV10-3; j_gene: TRBJ2-2; CDR3nt: TGTGCCACAAAGGGACTAGCGGGACTCGGCACCGGGGAGCTGTTTTTT; CDR3aa: CATKGLAGLGTGELFF
abundance: NA; d_gene: NA; v_gene: TRBV9; j_gene: TRBJ1-1; CDR3nt: TGTGCCAGCAGAGGGGGAGTAGGAACTGAAGCTTTCTTT; CDR3aa: CASRGGVGTEAFF
abundance: NA; d_gene: TRBD2; v_gene: TRBV13; j_gene: TRBJ2-1; CDR3nt: TGTGCCAGCAGCCCAGGGGGACTAGCGATCGATGAGCAGTTCTTC; CDR3aa: CASSPGGLAIDEQFF
abundance: NA; d_gene: NA; v_gene: TRBV10-3; j_gene: TRBJ1-6; CDR3nt: TGTGCCATCAGTAGGAGAAGCCCCAAGGAGGATTCACCCCTCCACTTT; CDR3aa: CAISRRSPKEDSPLHF
abundance: NA; d_gene: TRBD2; v_gene: TRBV2; j_gene: TRBJ2-1; CDR3nt: TGTGCCAGCAGTGAAGGGCTAGCGGGGAACAATGAGCAGTTCTTC; CDR3aa: CASSEGLAGNNEQFF
abundance: once; d_gene: TRBD2; v_gene: TRBV7-9; j_gene: TRBJ2-5; CDR3nt: TGTGCCAGCAGCCTCCTTCGACTAGCGGGGACCCAAGAGACCCAGTACTTC; CDR3aa: CASSLLRLAGTQETQYF
abundance: NA; d_gene: TRBD2; v_gene: TRBV11-2; j_gene: TRBJ2-5; CDR3nt: TGTGCCAGCAGCCCAAATCGCGGGGGAATTCTAAGAGATACCCAGTACTTC; CDR3aa: CASSPNRGGILRDTQYF
abundance: NA; d_gene: NA; v_gene: TRBV19; j_gene: TRBJ2-5; CDR3nt: TGTGCCAGTAGTCTGTTGGGGGCGGAGACCCAGTACTTC; CDR3aa: CASSLLGAETQYF
abundance: NA; d_gene: TRBD2; v_gene: TRBV27; j_gene: TRBJ2-1; CDR3nt: TGTGCCAGCAGTTCTTTTTCCGGGACTACATTCACCTCCCTTGATGAGCAGTTCTTC; CDR3aa: CASSSFSGTTFTSLDEQFF
abundance: NA; d_gene: NA; v_gene: TRBV7-9; j_gene: TRBJ2-1; CDR3nt: TGTGCCAGCAGCTCTGGACAGACACAGCAGTTCTTC; CDR3aa: CASSSGQTQQFF
abundance: once; d_gene: TRBD2; v_gene: TRBV5-6; j_gene: TRBJ2-1; CDR3nt: TGTGCCAGCAGCTTCCTAGCGGATGAGCAGTTCTTC; CDR3aa: CASSFLADEQFF
abundance: NA; d_gene: NA; v_gene: TRBV4-2; j_gene: TRBJ2-6; CDR3nt: TGTGCCAGCAGCCGGGCGGCAGCGAGGGACTCTGGGGCCAACGTCCTGACTTTC; CDR3aa: CASSRAAARDSGANVLTF
abundance: NA; d_gene: TRBD1; v_gene: TRBV5-1; j_gene: TRBJ1-6; CDR3nt: TGCGCCAGCAGCCCCCGGGACAGGGGGCATTCACCCCTCCACTTT; CDR3aa: CASSPRDRGHSPLHF
abundance: NA; d_gene: NA; v_gene: TRBV2; j_gene: TRBJ2-7; CDR3nt: TGTGCCAGCACTATACCCACAGGGATACACGAGCAGTACTTC; CDR3aa: CASTIPTGIHEQYF
abundance: NA; d_gene: NA; v_gene: TRBV10-2; j_gene: TRBJ1-1; CDR3nt: TGCGCCAGCAGGCCTTCGGTGAACACTGAAGCTTTCTTT; CDR3aa: CASRPSVNTEAFF
abundance: many; d_gene: TRBD1; v_gene: TRBV7-9; j_gene: TRBJ1-1; CDR3nt: TGTGCCAGCAGCTTAGAAAGGACAGGGCGAACTGAAGCTTTCTTT; CDR3aa: CASSLERTGRTEAFF
abundance: NA; d_gene: TRBD1; v_gene: TRBV29-1; j_gene: TRBJ1-2; CDR3nt: TGCAGCGGTACACAGGGGGCGGCAGGCTACACCTTC; CDR3aa: CSGTQGAAGYTF
abundance: NA; d_gene: TRBD1; v_gene: TRBV5-1; j_gene: TRBJ1-2; CDR3nt: TGCGCCAGCAGCTTGACTGACGGGACAGCCAAAAGGAACACCTTC; CDR3aa: CASSLTDGTAKRNTF
abundance: NA; d_gene: NA; v_gene: TRBV4-2; j_gene: TRBJ1-1; CDR3nt: TGTGCCAGCAGCCAAGGGGGAGGGACTTACTCGCGGAACACTGAAGCTTTCTTT; CDR3aa: CASSQGGGTYSRNTEAFF
abundance: NA; d_gene: TRBD1; v_gene: TRBV5-1; j_gene: TRBJ2-1; CDR3nt: TGCGCCAGCAGCCCGGCCCCACAGGGGGCAGATGAGCAGTTCTTC; CDR3aa: CASSPAPQGADEQFF